The T cell receptor beta chain described here comes from a study of CD8 T cell repertoires and HIV-1 epitope variants. Study-wide context: Each of Twenty-five Gag and Nef epitope peptides stimulated a separate culture. Controls were a CMV, EBV and flu peptide pool, Ebola AY9 negative control, and no-peptide well. Epitopes were three Gag families plus Nef HW9 and YT9.

TCRdb keeps only in-frame clones here, not all; method: immunoSEQ multiplex PCR. The sample has fewer than 6,000 clones, around 63% seen once. CDR1 is MNHEY, CDR2 SMNVEV, per germline (reference sequence). V shed 3 bases and J shed 2 bases, with 22 bases lying between them. This CDR3 is built from 18 residues. For this clone: Its matching antigen is unknown.

This sequence was found in a male donor with HIV. Sequences were obtained from cultured CD8+ T cells derived from PBMCs. V gene TRBV27 combines with J gene TRBJ1-2, with D perhaps TRBD1 (5 bases). This CDR3 reads CASSLAMDIVRSNYGYTF. DNA for the CDR3: TGTGCCAGCAGTTTGGCGATGGACATCGTTCGATCAAACTATGGCTACACCTTC.